These 11 T cell receptor beta chains share one sample of origin, sequenced in a study of cytomegalovirus exposure and HLA in healthy donors. Primers: 60 Vbeta forward and 13 Jbeta reverse. Clones were sequenced by immunoSEQ multiplex PCR, and TCRdb holds only the in-frame ones, with some missing. The data show about 200,000 clones, with approximately 80% seen just once and 1.7% held by the top ten. The sequencing input was PBMCs. The receptors were sampled from a woman aged 18 to 35 in good health and CMV-seronegative.

V and J are TRBV28 and TRBJ2-7, with 7 bases aligning to TRBD1. The CDR3 extends over 15 amino acids. The junction had 10 bases not matched to a gene; V was cut back by 4 bases and J by 4 bases. Per the germline V gene, CDR1 is MDHEN and CDR2 is SYDVKM. CDR3 protein: CASSSGGAAPYEQYF. The CDR3 region has the DNA TGTGCCAGCAGTTCAGGGGGTGCCGCTCCTTACGAGCAGTACTTC.

The CDR3 region has the DNA TGCGCCAGCAGCTTGGGTCTAGCGGGCCGCACAGATACGCAGTATTTT. Translation: CASSLGLAGRTDTQYF. The chain employs TRBV5-1 and TRBJ2-3; TRBD2 agrees at 8 bases. J gave up 1 base and V 0 bases, and 4 bases lay outside the gene matches. Germline CDR1 reads SGHRS; CDR2 reads YFSETQ. The CDR3 has 16 residues.

As for this clone: Compared with germline, one end of the junction differs, possibly owing to a read error. The CDR3 loop reads CSSSGTGNEQFF. The CDR3 nucleotides are TGTTCCAGCAGTGGGACAGGGAACGAGCAGTTCTTC. This chain connects TRBV7-9 to TRBJ2-1, with 9 positions matching TRBD1. CDR1 is SEHNR, CDR2 FQNEAQ, per germline (reference sequence). The CDR3 runs to 12 residues.

The rearrangement uses TRBV12-5 and TRBJ1-1, with D tentatively TRBD1 (6 bases). The germline CDR1 and CDR2 sequences are LGHNT and FRNRAP. CDR3 size: 15 residues. V dropped 2 bases and J dropped 6 bases, with 16 bases sitting between them. The chain's CDR3 is CASGLPKTGFAEAFF. In DNA, the CDR3 is TGTGCTAGTGGTTTGCCCAAGACAGGATTTGCTGAAGCTTTCTTT. The whole variable domain, filled in from reference TRBV12-5 and TRBJ1-1, reads DARVTQTPRHKVTEMGQEVTMRCQPILGHNTVFWYRQTMMQGLELLAYFRNRAPLDDSGMPKDRFSAEMPDATLATLKIQPSEPRDSAVYFCASGLPKTGFAEAFFGQGTRLTVV.

V usage is TRBV5-1 and J usage is TRBJ2-5; D remains ambiguous. This CDR3 is built from 13 residues. Germline CDR1 reads SGHRS; CDR2 reads YFSETQ. V gave up 1 base and J gave up 5 bases, with 9 bases separating them. The CDR3 here is CASSLLEWETQYF. The CDR3 bases are TGCGCCAGCAGCTTGTTGGAGTGGGAGACCCAGTACTTC.

The sample holds one count of this clone. J is TRBJ2-2 and V is TRBV7-9; perhaps TRBD1 as D (6 bases). The V end was cut by 5 bases, the J end by 3 bases, with 25 bases between. Per the germline V gene, CDR1 is SEHNR and CDR2 is FQNEAQ (reference sequence). The CDR3 consists of 19 residues. CDR3 DNA: TGTGCCAGCAGCCGAAGTACCCGAAACAGGGTATTCCACACCGGGGAGCTGTTTTTT. Protein sequence: CASSRSTRNRVFHTGELFF. Full variable domain (missing parts from reference TRBV7-9 and TRBJ2-2): DTGVSQNPRHKITKRGQNVTFRCDPISEHNRLYWYRQTLGQGPEFLTYFQNEAQLEKSRLLSDRFSAERPKGSFSTLEIQRTEQGDSAMYLCASSRSTRNRVFHTGELFFGEGSRLTVL.

The J gene is TRBJ2-7, the V gene TRBV30; D is possibly TRBD2 (5 bases). This CDR3 has 12 residues. Looked up from germline, CDR1 is GTSNPN and CDR2 is SVGIG (reference sequence). V lost 5 bases and J 3 bases, leaving 11 bases between the germline ends. Here the CDR3 DNA reads TGTGCCTGGGGGTCAGCGGACTACGAGCAGTACTTC. It is translated as CAWGSADYEQYF. Looking up the rest from reference TRBV30 and TRBJ2-7 gives the full variable domain: SQTIHQWPATLVQPVGSPLSLECTVEGTSNPNLYWYRQAAGRGLQLLFYSVGIGQISSEVPQNLSASRPQDRQFILSSKKLLLSDSGFYLCAWGSADYEQYFGPGTRLTVT.

This chain links TRBV4-1 with TRBJ1-5, with no clear D. CDR1 and CDR2 from the germline V gene are MGHRA and YSYEKL. Trimming removed 3 bases from V and 7 bases from J, with 13 bases in between. CDR3 length: 14 amino acids. The CDR3 protein is CASSQGFSGQPQHF. The CDR3 nucleotides are TGCGCCAGCAGCCAGGGTTTCTCGGGGCAGCCCCAGCATTTT.

In DNA form, the CDR3 reads TGTGCCAGCACCCAGCGGGAGAGCCCCGGGGAGCTGTTTTTT. This codes for CASTQRESPGELFF. The chain uses TRBV27 and TRBJ2-2; 8 positions agree with TRBD2. The CDR3 length is 14 residues. Germline assignment: CDR1 MNHEY and CDR2 SMNVEV (reference sequence). V trimming: 7 bases; J trimming: 6 bases; junction bases outside the gene matches: 7.

This clone was counted once. The chain has TRBV15 and TRBJ1-1; no clear D. Per the germline V gene, CDR1 is LNHNV and CDR2 is YYDKDF (reference sequence). Trimming shortened V by 5 bases and J by 1 base, and 8 bases separated the two germline ends. CDR3 length: 13 residues. CDR3 protein: CATSVPENTEAFF. The DNA for the CDR3 is TGTGCCACCAGCGTCCCAGAGAACACTGAAGCTTTCTTT. The entire variable domain, with the rest obtained from reference TRBV15 and TRBJ1-1, is as follows: DAMVIQNPRYQVTQFGKPVTLSCSQTLNHNVMYWYQQKSSQAPKLLFHYYDKDFNNEADTPDNFQSRRPNTSFCFLDIRSPGLGDTAMYLCATSVPENTEAFFGQGTRLTVV.

This clone was seen just once. The genes are TRBV19 and TRBJ2-5; 7 bases are shared with TRBD1. Unmatched junction bases numbered 14, after V lost 9 bases and J lost 7 bases. Looked up from germline, CDR1 is LNHDA and CDR2 is SQIVND (reference sequence). The CDR3 is made up of 14 amino acids. CDR3 loop: CASRGQDTSGTQYF. The CDR3 coding sequence is TGTGCCAGCCGAGGACAGGATACCTCAGGGACCCAGTACTTC. Together with reference TRBV19 and TRBJ2-5, the CDR3 gives the full variable domain: DGGITQSPKYLFRKEGQNVTLSCEQNLNHDAMYWYRQDPGQGLRLIYYSQIVNDFQKGDIAEGYSVSREKKESFPLTVTSAQKNPTAFYLCASRGQDTSGTQYFGPGTRLLVL.